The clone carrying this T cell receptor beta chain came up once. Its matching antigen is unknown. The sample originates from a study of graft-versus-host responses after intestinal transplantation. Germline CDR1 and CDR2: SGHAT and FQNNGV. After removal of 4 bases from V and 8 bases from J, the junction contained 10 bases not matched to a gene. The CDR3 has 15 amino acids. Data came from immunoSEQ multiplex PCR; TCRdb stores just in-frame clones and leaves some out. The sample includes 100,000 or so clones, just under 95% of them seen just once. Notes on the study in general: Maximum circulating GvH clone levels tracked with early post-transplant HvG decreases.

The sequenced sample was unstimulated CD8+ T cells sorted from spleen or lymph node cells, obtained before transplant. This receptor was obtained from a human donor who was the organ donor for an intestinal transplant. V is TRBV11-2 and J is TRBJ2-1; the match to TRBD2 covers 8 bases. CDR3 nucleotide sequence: TGTGCCAGCAGCTACAGCGGGAGCCGACTCGATGAGCAGTTCTTC. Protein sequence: CASSYSGSRLDEQFF.